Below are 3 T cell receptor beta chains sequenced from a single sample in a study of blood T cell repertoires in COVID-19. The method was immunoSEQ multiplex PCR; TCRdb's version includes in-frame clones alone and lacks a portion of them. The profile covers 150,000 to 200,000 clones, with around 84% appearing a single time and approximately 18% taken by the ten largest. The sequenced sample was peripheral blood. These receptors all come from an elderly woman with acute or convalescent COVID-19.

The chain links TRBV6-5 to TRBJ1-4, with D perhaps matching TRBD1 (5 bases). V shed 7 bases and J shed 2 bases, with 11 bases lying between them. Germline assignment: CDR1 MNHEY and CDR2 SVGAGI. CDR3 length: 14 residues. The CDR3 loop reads CASIRDFTNEKLFF. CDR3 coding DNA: TGTGCCAGCATCAGGGATTTTACTAATGAAAAACTGTTTTTT.

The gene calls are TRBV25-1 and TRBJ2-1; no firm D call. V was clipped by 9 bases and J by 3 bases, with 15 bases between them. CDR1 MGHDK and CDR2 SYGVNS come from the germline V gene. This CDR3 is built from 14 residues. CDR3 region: CASGLICDYNEQFF. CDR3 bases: TGTGCCAGTGGGCTTATTTGTGACTACAATGAGCAGTTCTTC. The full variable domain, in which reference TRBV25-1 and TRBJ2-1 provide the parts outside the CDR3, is EADIYQTPRYLVIGTGKKITLECSQTMGHDKMYWYQQDPGMELHLIHYSYGVNSTEKGDLSSESTVSRIRTEHFPLTLESARPSHTSQYLCASGLICDYNEQFFGPGTRLTVL.

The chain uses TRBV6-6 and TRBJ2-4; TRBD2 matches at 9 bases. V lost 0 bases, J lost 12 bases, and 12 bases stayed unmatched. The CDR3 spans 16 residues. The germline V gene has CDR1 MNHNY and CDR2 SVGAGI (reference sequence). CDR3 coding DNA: TGTGCCAGCAGTTACTCGACGGTCAGGCGGGGGGGCCATCAGTACTTC. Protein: CASSYSTVRRGGHQYF.